The 23 T cell receptor beta chains listed next were all sequenced from one sample in a study of shared clonotypes between healthy human individuals. TCRdb's copy holds only in-frame clones and misses some; the assay was immunoSEQ multiplex PCR. This table holds over 2 million clones, 85% to 95% found once. Source material: naive CD4+ T cells from PBMCs. Subset denoted: CD45RA+ positively selected. The receptor set was obtained from a man between 18 and 35 years old in good health. Some clones in this sample may be carry-over from other donors' samples.

The chain joins TRBV4-1 to TRBJ2-4, with D maybe TRBD2 (5 bases). This CDR3 comprises 16 residues. Looked up from germline, CDR1 is MGHRA and CDR2 is YSYEKL. Trimming removed 4 bases from V and 6 bases from J, with 19 bases in between. CDR3 sequence reads: CASSPHQQFEGNIQYF. The DNA of the CDR3 is TGCGCCAGCAGCCCACACCAACAGTTCGAGGGAAACATTCAGTACTTC.

The chain recombines TRBV9 with TRBJ2-2; 8 nucleotides line up with TRBD2. CDR3 length equals 14 residues. V was clipped by 5 bases and J by 1 base; unmatched bases: 1. Germline CDR1 is SGDLS and CDR2 is YYNGEE. CDR3 DNA sequence: TGTGCCAGCAGGGGACTAGAGAACACCGGGGAGCTGTTTTTT. Translating gives CASRGLENTGELFF.

J is TRBJ2-1 and V is TRBV19; weak D call: TRBD1 (5 bases). V lost 3 bases to trimming and J lost 11 bases, with 17 bases between them. The germline gives CDR1 LNHDA, CDR2 SQIVND (reference sequence). The CDR3 consists of 14 residues. The CDR3 nucleotides are TGTGCCAGTAGTATCAGGGCGCAAGGGATTCAGCAGTTCTTC. Encoded protein: CASSIRAQGIQQFF.

The sample holds one count of this clone. The V and J genes are TRBV7-2 and TRBJ2-1; D is unclear. CDR3 length: 13 residues. The V and J ends lost 5 bases and 7 bases respectively, with 12 bases between them. Germline V gene lookup returns CDR1 SGHTA and CDR2 FQGNSA. The CDR3 nucleotides are TGTGCCAGCAGCCAACCGAGGATTAATGAGCAGTTCTTC. Its protein product is CASSQPRINEQFF.

Comments on this clone: This sample includes further DNA sequences coding for the same CDR3. V and J are TRBV4-1 and TRBJ2-7; 8 nucleotides line up with TRBD1. Germline V gene lookup returns CDR1 MGHRA and CDR2 YSYEKL. V lost 3 bases and J lost 2; bases outside the gene matches: 6. The CDR3 covers 15 residues. CDR3 sequence reads: CASSHPGQGTYEQYF. DNA for the CDR3: TGCGCCAGCAGCCACCCCGGACAGGGCACCTACGAGCAGTACTTC.

The rearrangement joins TRBV7-9 to TRBJ1-5, with a possible D match to TRBD1 (6 bases). Germline V lookup: CDR1 SEHNR, CDR2 FQNEAQ (reference sequence). This CDR3 has 17 residues. Trimming removed 6 bases from V and 6 bases from J, with 24 bases in between. CDR3 amino acids: CASSLRTAQGRGQPQHF. DNA of the CDR3: TGTGCCAGCAGTCTCCGGACAGCCCAGGGGAGGGGTCAGCCCCAGCATTTT.

The gene calls are TRBV5-1 and TRBJ2-1; 11 bases align to TRBD2. The germline CDR1 and CDR2 sequences are SGHRS and YFSETQ. CDR3 size: 16 residues. After removal of 0 bases from V and 7 bases from J, the junction contained 6 bases not matched to a gene. The CDR3 coding sequence is TGCGCCAGCAGCTTGGCCGGATCTAGCGGGAGGAATGAGCAGTTCTTC. Translating gives CASSLAGSSGRNEQFF.

On this clone: Other DNA sequences in this specimen translate into the identical CDR3. This chain links TRBV19 with TRBJ1-5, with D unclear. The CDR3 is 15 residues long. Trimming removed 3 bases from V and 1 base from J, with 10 bases in between. Germline V gives CDR1 LNHDA, CDR2 SQIVND (reference sequence). DNA of the CDR3: TGTGCCAGTAGTATCAGAGGGTCGAGCAATCAGCCCCAGCATTTT. Protein sequence: CASSIRGSSNQPQHF.

The rearrangement links TRBV15 to TRBJ1-2; D not certain. The CDR3 sequence is 15 residues long. Trimming stripped 1 base from V and 7 bases from J, with 16 bases between. From germline, CDR1 is LNHNV and CDR2 YYDKDF (reference sequence). The CDR3 spells CATSRVLGNMGGYTF. The CDR3 DNA is TGTGCCACCAGCAGAGTCTTAGGGAATATGGGTGGCTACACCTTC.

This rearrangement joins TRBV4-2 to TRBJ2-6; TRBD1 matches 9 bases. The CDR3 length is 19 residues. Trimming cost V 1 base and J 0 bases; bases outside gene matches: 7. Per germline, CDR1 LGHNA and CDR2 YNFKEQ. CDR3: CASSQVAQTGGSGANVLTF. Written as DNA, the CDR3 is TGTGCCAGCAGCCAAGTAGCCCAGACAGGGGGCTCTGGGGCCAACGTCCTGACTTTC.

This clone was seen a few times. The chain employs TRBV28 and TRBJ2-1; D gene unclear. The V end lost 3 bases, the J end lost 9 bases, and 6 bases lay between the germline ends. The CDR3 contains 11 residues. Germline CDR1 and CDR2: MDHEN and SYDVKM. The CDR3 DNA reads TGTGCCAGCAGTTTTGAGGTTGAGCAGTTCTTC. Residues: CASSFEVEQFF.

The gene calls are TRBV11-2 and TRBJ2-7; D is possibly TRBD2 (6 bases). Germline-derived CDR1 and CDR2 are SGHAT and FQNNGV. The germline V and J ends were trimmed by 0 bases and 3 bases, with 9 bases remaining between them. CDR3 length equals 14 residues. The CDR3 here is CASSLDEAGYEQYF. The CDR3 nucleotides are TGTGCCAGCAGCTTAGATGAAGCGGGCTACGAGCAGTACTTC.

The rearrangement joins TRBV2 to TRBJ2-5, with 7 bases fitting TRBD2. The CDR3 runs 16 residues. V was clipped by 2 bases and J by 4 bases; unmatched bases: 10. Germline lookup yields CDR1 SNHLY and CDR2 FYNNEI. The CDR3: CASSEQRQGGGETQYF. Written as DNA, the CDR3 is TGTGCCAGCAGTGAACAAAGGCAGGGCGGGGGAGAGACCCAGTACTTC.

This chain links TRBV29-1 with TRBJ2-5; D possibly corresponds to TRBD2 (6 bases). TRBJ2-7 matches the DNA end more closely, so the J call is doubtful. The CDR3 totals 11 residues. Looked up from germline, CDR1 is SQVTM and CDR2 is ANQGSEA. CDR3 region: CSVDGGYEQYF. The CDR3 nucleotides read TGCAGCGTTGATGGAGGGTACGAGCAGTACTTC.

The CDR3 protein is CASSGKTGYQPQHF. The DNA of the CDR3 is TGTGCCAGCAGTGGTAAGACAGGGTACCAGCCCCAGCATTTT. The chain carries TRBV6-1 and TRBJ1-5; 7 bases agree with TRBD1. Germline V gives CDR1 MNHNS, CDR2 SASEGT. V was clipped by 4 bases and J by 7 bases; unmatched bases: 7. The CDR3 extends over 14 amino acids.

The sample holds a few counts of this clone. The chain is built from TRBV6-1 and TRBJ1-5; unclear D gene. V was trimmed by 2 bases and J by 1 base, leaving 9 bases between them. Germline CDR1 MNHNS, CDR2 SASEGT. This CDR3 is built from 15 residues. CDR3 nucleotides: TGTGCCAGCAGTGAACAAGCAGGAAGCAATCAGCCCCAGCATTTT. Residues: CASSEQAGSNQPQHF.

This chain joins TRBV5-8 and TRBJ1-1; D is perhaps TRBD1 (5 bases). The V end was cut by 3 bases, the J end by 2 bases, with 14 bases between. Germline V CDR1 and CDR2: SGHTS, YDEGEE. CDR3 size: 15 residues. The CDR3 sequence: CASSSLRDLNTEAFF. Written as DNA, the CDR3 is TGTGCCAGCAGCTCCCTCCGGGACTTAAACACTGAAGCTTTCTTT. Combining the CDR3 with reference TRBV5-8 and TRBJ1-1 gives the whole variable domain EAGVTQSPTHLIKTRGQQATLRCSPISGHTSVYWYQQALGLGLQFLLWYDEGEERNRGNFPPRFSGRQFPNYSSELNVNALELEDSALYLCASSSLRDLNTEAFFGQGTRLTVV.

This clone was picked up one time. The same CDR3 is also encoded by other DNA sequences in this sample. This chain links TRBV29-1 with TRBJ2-1; no firm D call. CDR3 length equals 12 residues. From germline, CDR1 is SQVTM and CDR2 ANQGSEA. Trimming took off 5 bases at V and 3 bases at J, with 8 bases between the two ends. The CDR3 spells CSVTSGYNEQFF. In DNA form, the CDR3 reads TGCAGCGTTACCTCGGGCTACAATGAGCAGTTCTTC.

The gene calls are TRBV5-1 and TRBJ2-3; 8 nucleotides agree with TRBD1. The germline V gene encodes CDR1 SGHRS and CDR2 YFSETQ. This CDR3 has 12 residues. With V trimmed by 4 bases and J by 14 bases, 9 bases remained unmatched. The CDR3: CASSRDRGSWYF. The CDR3 region has the DNA TGCGCCAGCAGCCGAGACAGGGGTAGTTGGTATTTT.

The gene calls are TRBV27 and TRBJ2-3; 10 nucleotides agree with TRBD2. The CDR3 is made up of 17 amino acids. Trimming at V came to 5 bases and at J to 4 bases, leaving 12 bases not matched to a gene. CDR1 MNHEY and CDR2 SMNVEV come from the germline V gene (reference sequence). CDR3 sequence reads: CASSPTKREGSADTQYF. For the CDR3, the DNA is TGTGCCAGCAGTCCTACCAAGCGGGAGGGATCGGCAGATACGCAGTATTTT.

J is TRBJ1-2 and V is TRBV25-1, with 9 bases that match TRBD1. Germline CDR1 MGHDK, CDR2 SYGVNS. Trimming took 2 bases from V and 2 from J; bases not matched to a gene: 3. This CDR3 is 15 amino acids long. CDR3: CASSEMGQGNYGYTF. Written as DNA, the CDR3 is TGTGCCAGCAGTGAAATGGGACAGGGAAACTATGGCTACACCTTC.

The V and J genes are TRBV30 and TRBJ2-4, with 9 bases fitting TRBD1. Unmatched junction bases numbered 6, after V lost 4 bases and J lost 8 bases. CDR3 length: 13 residues. Germline V gives CDR1 GTSNPN, CDR2 SVGIG (reference sequence). DNA of the CDR3: TGTGCCTGGATAGGGACAGGGTTTGACATTCAGTACTTC. This translates into CAWIGTGFDIQYF.

The chain has TRBV29-1 and TRBJ2-5, with TRBD2 matching 7 bases. This CDR3 spans 13 amino acids. V was clipped by 7 bases and J by 5 bases; unmatched bases: 10. From germline, CDR1 is SQVTM and CDR2 ANQGSEA. The CDR3 loop is CSAWGLAEETQYF. CDR3 coding DNA: TGCAGCGCCTGGGGTCTAGCGGAGGAGACCCAGTACTTC.